This passage covers 14 T cell receptor beta chains from one sample sequenced in a study of T cell repertoires in cytomegalovirus infection. TCRdb ran MiXCR on the reads and lists one entry per CDR3 protein. The sample yields 340,000 or so distinct CDR3 sequences, 25% seen once. The antigens of these receptors remain unknown. The source material was cultured PBMCs, sampled from culture after CMV antigen stimulation. The receptor set was obtained from a human donor in good health (CMV status not recorded). Some clones in this sample may be carry-over from other donors' samples.

The V call is TRBV12-3 or TRBV12-4, the J call TRBJ2-1; no definite D call. Trimming cost V 7 bases and J 9 bases, with 19 bases left between them. CDR3 length: 14 amino acids. The CDR3 DNA is TGTGCCAGCAAACCGCTTGCCTTTGTTTCTGAGCAGTTCTTC. Residues: CASKPLAFVSEQFF.

A few counts support this clonotype. V and J are TRBV19 and TRBJ1-2; D not certain. V was shortened by 9 bases and J by 4 bases, with 12 bases between the two germline ends. Germline assignment: CDR1 LNHDA and CDR2 SQIVND (reference sequence). The CDR3 extends over 12 amino acids. CDR3: CASLGQIYGYTF. The CDR3 coding sequence is TGTGCCAGCCTGGGCCAGATCTATGGCTACACCTTC.

This clonotype has more than one count but fewer than ten. The junction and the germline gene differ at one end; a read error may be behind it. The gene calls are TRBV12-3 or TRBV12-4 and TRBJ1-5; TRBD1 might be the D (5 bases). The CDR3 has 15 amino acids. The CDR3 sequence is CASNLGARSDQPQHF. CDR3 in DNA: TGTGCCAGCAACCTCGGGGCCCGTAGCGATCAGCCCCAGCATTTT.

The sample holds a few counts of this clonotype. This chain uses TRBV6-2 or TRBV6-3 with TRBJ2-5; 8 bases are shared with TRBD2. The CDR3 has 14 residues. The germline CDR1 and CDR2 sequences are MNHEY and SVGEGT. J lost 4 bases, V lost 3 bases, and 4 bases had no gene match. This chain's CDR3 is CASSYPAGGETQYF. CDR3 nucleotide sequence: TGTGCCAGCAGTTATCCGGCGGGAGGAGAGACCCAGTACTTC.

The genes are TRBV12-3 or TRBV12-4 and TRBJ2-5, with 9 bases identical to TRBD1. CDR3 length: 15 amino acids. After removal of 1 base from V and 1 base from J, the junction contained 1 base not matched to a gene. CDR3 loop: CASSLGQGVQETQYF. The CDR3 nucleotides read TGTGCCAGCAGTTTAGGACAGGGGGTCCAAGAGACCCAGTACTTC.

The chain uses TRBV19 and TRBJ2-2; TRBD2 matches at 9 bases. The V segment lost 3 bases and the J segment 4 bases; nucleotides outside the gene matches: 6. The CDR3 is made up of 16 amino acids. The germline gives CDR1 LNHDA, CDR2 SQIVND (reference sequence). CDR3 nucleotide sequence: TGTGCCAGTAGTATCCTTCTAGCGGGACCCACCGGGGAGCTGTTTTTT. Its translation is CASSILLAGPTGELFF.

This clonotype has only a few counts. The chain combines TRBV5-4 with TRBJ2-2, with 10 positions matching TRBD1. The CDR3 extends over 15 amino acids. The junction had 1 base not matched to a gene; V was cut back by 4 bases and J by 1 base. Germline CDR1 reads SGHNT; CDR2 reads YYREEE (reference sequence). For the CDR3, the DNA is TGTGCCAGCAGCGGACAGGGGGTGAACACCGGGGAGCTGTTTTTT. As protein: CASSGQGVNTGELFF.

The rearrangement uses TRBV15 and TRBJ2-5; the D is unclear. Trimming cost V 0 bases and J 3 bases, with 8 bases left between them. The germline V gene encodes CDR1 LNHNV and CDR2 YYDKDF (reference sequence). CDR3 length: 14 amino acids. The CDR3 is CATSRDLLEETQYF. In nucleotides, the CDR3 is TGTGCCACCAGCAGAGATCTACTCGAAGAGACCCAGTACTTC.

This clonotype was seen more than once but under ten times. The V and J genes are TRBV30 and TRBJ2-7, with D possibly matching TRBD2 (6 bases). Trimming stripped 0 bases from V and 5 bases from J, with 11 bases between. Germline CDR1 GTSNPN, CDR2 SVGIG (reference sequence). CDR3 length equals 13 residues. The CDR3 sequence: CAWSVGGINEQYV. The CDR3 nucleotides read TGTGCCTGGAGTGTTGGAGGGATTAACGAGCAGTACGTC.

In this sample, this clonotype turned up a few times. The V gene is TRBV12-3 or TRBV12-4, the J gene TRBJ1-1; a possible D gene is TRBD1 (5 bases). V lost 5 bases to trimming and J lost 4 bases, with 17 bases between them. The CDR3 is 15 residues long. The CDR3 DNA follows: TGTGCCAGCAGTCCCCAGGAGGGGTTGGGCACTGAAGCTTTCTTT. This encodes CASSPQEGLGTEAFF.

The chain links TRBV9 to TRBJ2-1; 7 nucleotides match TRBD2. V dropped 0 bases and J dropped 7; count of bases not matched to a gene: 4. This CDR3 has 14 residues. CDR1 is SGDLS and CDR2 is YYNGEE in the germline V gene. As DNA, the CDR3 is TGTGCCAGCAGCGTAGGGGCAGCGGGGAATGAGCAGTTCTTC. It is translated as CASSVGAAGNEQFF.

This clonotype was observed a few times. The chain recombines TRBV9 with TRBJ2-1; 10 nucleotides line up with TRBD2. The CDR3 totals 16 residues. The V gene's germline CDR1 is SGDLS and CDR2 YYNGEE. Trimming cost V 0 bases and J 3 bases; bases outside gene matches: 3. CDR3 coding DNA: TGTGCCAGCAGCGTAGAAGTAGCGGGAGGCTACAATGAGCAGTTCTTC. Protein product: CASSVEVAGGYNEQFF.

The chain employs TRBV19 and TRBJ2-4; D call uncertain. V was shortened by 4 bases and J by 4 bases, with 5 bases between the two germline ends. This CDR3 comprises 12 residues. Germline assignment: CDR1 LNHDA and CDR2 SQIVND (reference sequence). CDR3 sequence: CASSRPKNIQYF. CDR3 DNA: TGTGCCAGTAGTAGGCCTAAAAACATTCAGTACTTC.

This clonotype was counted only a few times. The CDR3 DNA reads TGTGCCAGCAGTTACGGACTAGCGCACAATGAGCAGTTCTTC. It translates to CASSYGLAHNEQFF. The chain has TRBV6-2 or TRBV6-3 and TRBJ2-1; 9 bases line up with TRBD2. Germline V gives CDR1 MNHEY, CDR2 SVGEGT. The CDR3 has 14 amino acids. With V trimmed by 2 bases and J by 5 bases, 1 base remained unmatched.